Detailed here is one T cell receptor beta chain. Its antigen is not identified. This entry comes from a study of cytomegalovirus exposure and HLA in healthy donors. Study-level background: Early on, a data release was issued that held tens of millions of unique TCRs from HLA-typed donors.

This CDR3 comprises 15 residues. V lost 5 bases and J 3 bases, leaving 14 bases between the germline ends. Germline-derived CDR1 and CDR2 are SGHTA and FQGNSA. Findings of the study overall: Later analysis identified several of the most significant clusters that appeared linked to common viral pathogens. Available immune exposure information was restricted to CMV serostatus only.

PCR was performed using 60 Vbeta and 13 Jbeta primers. Only in-frame clones appear in the TCRdb table, and some are missing; sequencing was by immunoSEQ multiplex PCR. The data hold around 90,000 clones, with less than 65% observed a single time. J is TRBJ1-5 and V is TRBV7-2, with D unclear. The sequence came from a woman between 25 and 40 years old in good health and CMV-seropositive. The specimen sequenced was PBMCs. CDR3 nucleotide sequence: TGTGCCAGCAGCCAAAGTCGGGTAAACAATCAGCCCCAGCATTTT. Its protein product is CASSQSRVNNQPQHF. Full variable domain (missing parts from reference TRBV7-2 and TRBJ1-5): GAGVSQSPSNKVTEKGKDVELRCDPISGHTALYWYRQSLGQGLEFLIYFQGNSAPDKSGLPSDRFSAERTGGSVSTLTIQRTQQEDSAVYLCASSQSRVNNQPQHFGDGTRLSIL.